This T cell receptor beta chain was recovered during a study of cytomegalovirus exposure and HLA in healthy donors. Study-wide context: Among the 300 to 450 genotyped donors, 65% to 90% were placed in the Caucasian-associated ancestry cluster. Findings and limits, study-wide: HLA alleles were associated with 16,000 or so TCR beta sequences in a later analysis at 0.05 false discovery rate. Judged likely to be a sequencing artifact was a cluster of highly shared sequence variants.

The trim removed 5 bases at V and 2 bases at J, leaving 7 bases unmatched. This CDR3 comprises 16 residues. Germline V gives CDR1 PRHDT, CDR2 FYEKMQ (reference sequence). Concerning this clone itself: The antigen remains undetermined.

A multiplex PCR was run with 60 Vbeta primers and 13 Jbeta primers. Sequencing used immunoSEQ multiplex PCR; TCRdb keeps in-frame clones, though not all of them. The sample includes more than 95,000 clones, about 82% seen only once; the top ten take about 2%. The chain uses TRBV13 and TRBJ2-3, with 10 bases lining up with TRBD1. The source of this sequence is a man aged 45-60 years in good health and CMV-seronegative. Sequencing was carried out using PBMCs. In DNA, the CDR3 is TGTGCCAGCAGCCCACGGGGACAGGGGAACACAGATACGCAGTATTTT. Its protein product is CASSPRGQGNTDTQYF.